One TCR beta chain is described in this entry. The sample belongs to a study of blood T cell repertoires in COVID-19. Study in general: There were acute and convalescent COVID-19 samples, and they came from the United States, Italy and Spain. In each case, the material was cDNA or gDNA derived from T cells, B-cell-depleted T cells, or PBMCs.

Authors' methods: Amplification from reference gene primers served as the basis for estimated nucleated cell counts. TCRdb's table, derived via immunoSEQ multiplex PCR, lists solely in-frame clones and lacks some. The V and J calls and clone size were taken over from that table, and D and trimming were inferred from the DNA. The sample has under 250,000 clones, around nine tenths seen once; the top ten hold 6% to 9%. CDR3 length: 12 residues. With 4 bases removed from V and 5 bases from J, the gap between germline ends came to 8 bases. Sequencing was done on a sample of peripheral blood. The TCR comes from a woman aged 65 to 85 with active or convalescent COVID-19. The genes are TRBV12-3 or TRBV12-4 and TRBJ1-1; D gene unclear. CDR3 loop: CASSYSETEAFF. CDR3 bases: TGTGCCAGCAGTTATAGTGAGACTGAAGCTTTCTTT.